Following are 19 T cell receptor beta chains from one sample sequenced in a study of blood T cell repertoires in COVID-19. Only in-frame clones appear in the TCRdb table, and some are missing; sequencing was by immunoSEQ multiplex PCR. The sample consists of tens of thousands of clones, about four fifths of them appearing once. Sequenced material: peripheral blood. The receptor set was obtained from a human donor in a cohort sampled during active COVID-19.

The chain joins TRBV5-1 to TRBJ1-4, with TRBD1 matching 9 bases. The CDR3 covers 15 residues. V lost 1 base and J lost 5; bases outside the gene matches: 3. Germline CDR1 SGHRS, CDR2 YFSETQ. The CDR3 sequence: CASSLPGQGNEKLFF. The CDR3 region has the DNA TGCGCCAGCAGCTTGCCGGGACAGGGAAATGAAAAACTGTTTTTT. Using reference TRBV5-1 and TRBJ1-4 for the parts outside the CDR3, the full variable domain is KAGVTQTPRYLIKTRGQQVTLSCSPISGHRSVSWYQQTPGQGLQFLFEYFSETQRNKGNFPGRFSGRQFSNSRSEMNVSTLELGDSALYLCASSLPGQGNEKLFFGSGTQLSVL.

Written as DNA, the CDR3 is TGCGCCAGCAGCTTTTCAGGGGAAGGACAGCCCCAGCATTTT. Its protein is CASSFSGEGQPQHF. The V gene is TRBV5-1, the J gene TRBJ1-5; a weak D match, TRBD1 (6 bases). Germline V gives CDR1 SGHRS, CDR2 YFSETQ. V was clipped by 2 bases and J by 7 bases, with 13 bases between them. The CDR3 loop spans 14 amino acids. The entire variable domain, with the rest obtained from reference TRBV5-1 and TRBJ1-5, is as follows: KAGVTQTPRYLIKTRGQQVTLSCSPISGHRSVSWYQQTPGQGLQFLFEYFSETQRNKGNFPGRFSGRQFSNSRSEMNVSTLELGDSALYLCASSFSGEGQPQHFGDGTRLSIL.

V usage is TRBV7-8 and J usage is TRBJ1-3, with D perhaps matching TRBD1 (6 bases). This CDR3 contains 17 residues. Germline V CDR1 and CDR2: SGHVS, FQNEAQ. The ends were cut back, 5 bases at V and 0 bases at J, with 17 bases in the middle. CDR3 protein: CASSPQGLRASGNTIYF. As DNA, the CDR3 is TGTGCCAGCAGCCCACAGGGTCTCAGGGCCTCTGGAAACACCATATATTTT.

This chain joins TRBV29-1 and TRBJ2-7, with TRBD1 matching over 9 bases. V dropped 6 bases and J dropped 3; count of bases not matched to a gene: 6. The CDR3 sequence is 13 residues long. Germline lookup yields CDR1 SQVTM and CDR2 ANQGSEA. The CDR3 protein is CSVGDRAFYEQYF. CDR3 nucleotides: TGCAGCGTAGGGGACAGGGCGTTCTACGAGCAGTACTTC.

The CDR3 nucleotides read TGTGCCAGCAGTTTTGCACAAAACTATGGCTACACCTTC. Protein: CASSFAQNYGYTF. The J gene is TRBJ1-2, the V gene TRBV12-3 or TRBV12-4; D call uncertain. The CDR3 is 13 amino acids. Deletions cut 3 bases from V and 2 bases from J, with 7 bases between.

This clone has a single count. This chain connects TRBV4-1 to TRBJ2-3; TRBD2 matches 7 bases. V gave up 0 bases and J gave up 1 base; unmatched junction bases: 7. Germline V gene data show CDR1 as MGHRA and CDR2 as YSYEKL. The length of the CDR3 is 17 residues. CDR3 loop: CASSQDLVGLRTDTQYF. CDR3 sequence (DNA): TGCGCCAGCAGCCAAGATCTTGTGGGACTACGCACAGATACGCAGTATTTT.

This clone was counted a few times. The CDR3 sequence: CASSSFSGANVLTF. Here the CDR3 DNA reads TGTGCCAGCAGCTCCTTCTCTGGGGCCAACGTCCTGACTTTC. V usage is TRBV7-9 and J usage is TRBJ2-6; no clear D gene. The CDR3 totals 14 residues. Between the trimmed V and J ends, which lost 4 bases and 0 bases, there was a span of 4 bases. Germline V CDR1 and CDR2: SEHNR, FQNEAQ (reference sequence).

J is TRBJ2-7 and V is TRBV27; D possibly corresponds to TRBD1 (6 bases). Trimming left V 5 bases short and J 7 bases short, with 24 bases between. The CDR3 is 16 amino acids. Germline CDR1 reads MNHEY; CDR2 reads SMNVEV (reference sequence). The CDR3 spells CASSTNPGQGEGEQYF. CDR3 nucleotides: TGTGCCAGCAGTACCAACCCGGGACAAGGAGAAGGGGAGCAGTACTTC.

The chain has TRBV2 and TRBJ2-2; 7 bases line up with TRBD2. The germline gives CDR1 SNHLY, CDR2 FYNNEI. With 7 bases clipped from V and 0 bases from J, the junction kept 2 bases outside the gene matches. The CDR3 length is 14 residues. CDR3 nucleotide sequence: TGTGCCAGCAAGCTAGCGGCGAACACCGGGGAGCTGTTTTTT. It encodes CASKLAANTGELFF.

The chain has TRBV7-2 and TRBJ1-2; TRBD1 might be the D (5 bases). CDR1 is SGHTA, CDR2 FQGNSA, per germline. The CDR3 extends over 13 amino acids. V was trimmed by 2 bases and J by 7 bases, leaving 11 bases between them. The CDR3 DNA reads TGTGCCAGCAGCTTACAGGGAGGAAGTGGCTACACCTTC. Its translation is CASSLQGGSGYTF. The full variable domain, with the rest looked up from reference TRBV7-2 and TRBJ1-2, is GAGVSQSPSNKVTEKGKDVELRCDPISGHTALYWYRQSLGQGLEFLIYFQGNSAPDKSGLPSDRFSAERTGGSVSTLTIQRTQQEDSAVYLCASSLQGGSGYTFGSGTRLTVV.

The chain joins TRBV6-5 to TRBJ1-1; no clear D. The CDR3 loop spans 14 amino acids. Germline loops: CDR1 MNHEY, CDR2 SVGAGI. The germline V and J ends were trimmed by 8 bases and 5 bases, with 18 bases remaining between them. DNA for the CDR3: TGTGCCAGCTGGCCTGGGCAGTGGAGGACTGAAGCTTTCTTT. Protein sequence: CASWPGQWRTEAFF.

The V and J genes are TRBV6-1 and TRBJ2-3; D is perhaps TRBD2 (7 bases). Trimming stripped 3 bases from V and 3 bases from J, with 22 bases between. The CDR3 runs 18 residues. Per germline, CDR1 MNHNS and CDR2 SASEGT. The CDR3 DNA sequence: TGTGCCAGCAGTGAGCAACCCCCGGGAGGCAGGGGTACAGATACGCAGTATTTT. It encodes CASSEQPPGGRGTDTQYF.

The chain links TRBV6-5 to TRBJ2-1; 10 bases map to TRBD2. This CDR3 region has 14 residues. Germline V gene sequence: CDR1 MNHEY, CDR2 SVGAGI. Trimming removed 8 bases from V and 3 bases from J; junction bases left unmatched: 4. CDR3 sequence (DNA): TGTGCCAGCCTTCGGACTAGCGGCTACAATGAGCAGTTCTTC. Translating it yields CASLRTSGYNEQFF.

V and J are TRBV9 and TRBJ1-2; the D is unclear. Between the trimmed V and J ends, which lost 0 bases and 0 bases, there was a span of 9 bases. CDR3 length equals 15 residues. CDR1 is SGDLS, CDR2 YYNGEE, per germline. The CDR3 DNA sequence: TGTGCCAGCAGCGTAGGACTCACCGCTAACTATGGCTACACCTTC. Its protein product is CASSVGLTANYGYTF.

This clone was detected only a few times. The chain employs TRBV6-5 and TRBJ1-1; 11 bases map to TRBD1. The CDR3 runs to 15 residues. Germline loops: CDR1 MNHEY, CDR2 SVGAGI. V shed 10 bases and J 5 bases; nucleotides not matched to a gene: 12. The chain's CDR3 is CATRPGTGGVTEAFF. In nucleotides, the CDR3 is TGTGCCACCCGACCCGGGACAGGGGGGGTGACTGAAGCTTTCTTT.

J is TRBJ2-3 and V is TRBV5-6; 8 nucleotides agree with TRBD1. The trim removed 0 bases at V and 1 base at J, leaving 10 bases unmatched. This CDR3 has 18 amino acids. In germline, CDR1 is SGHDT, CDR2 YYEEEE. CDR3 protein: CASSLEGETGAGTDTQYF. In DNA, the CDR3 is TGTGCCAGCAGCTTGGAGGGGGAGACAGGGGCAGGCACAGATACGCAGTATTTT.

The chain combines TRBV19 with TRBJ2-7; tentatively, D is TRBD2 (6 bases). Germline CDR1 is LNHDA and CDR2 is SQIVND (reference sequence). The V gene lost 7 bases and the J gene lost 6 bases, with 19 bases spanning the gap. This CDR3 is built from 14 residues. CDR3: CASNRKGGWTEQYF. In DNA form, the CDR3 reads TGTGCCAGTAATAGAAAGGGAGGTTGGACCGAGCAGTACTTC.

The chain's CDR3 is CASSDPGTGGENTF. The CDR3 DNA sequence: TGTGCCAGCAGTGACCCCGGGACAGGGGGCGAGAACACCTTC. This sequence joins TRBV2 and TRBJ1-2; TRBD1 matches 12 bases. The CDR3 is 14 residues long. V shed 3 bases and J 12 bases; nucleotides not matched to a gene: 8. The V gene's germline CDR1 is SNHLY and CDR2 FYNNEI.

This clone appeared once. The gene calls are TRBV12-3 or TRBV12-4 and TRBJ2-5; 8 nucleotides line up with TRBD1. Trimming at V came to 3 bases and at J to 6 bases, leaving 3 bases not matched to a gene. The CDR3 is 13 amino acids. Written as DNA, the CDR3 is TGTGCCAGCAGTTTCGGACAGGGCCAGACCCAGTACTTC. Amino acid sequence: CASSFGQGQTQYF.